This entry describes one TCR beta chain. This sequence may be a read error, since a much larger clone differs from it by one base. This specimen belongs to a study of blood T cells in healthy people across ages. V lost 3 bases to trimming and J lost 14 bases, with 24 bases between them. CDR3 size: 15 residues. A second PCR, run for about 7 to 11 cycles, used a sample-barcoded 5' primer plus a J-beta primer mix. Every sample returned 2.5 million or more CDR3-containing paired-end reads. TCRdb re-analysed the 5' RACE reads in MiXCR, keeping a single row per CDR3 protein. The sample carries approximately 700,000 distinct CDR3 sequences, approximately 31% recorded once.

The sequenced sample was blood. This sequence originates from a woman aged 80 or over in good health. The chain recombines TRBV12-3 or TRBV12-4 with TRBJ2-3, with D perhaps TRBD1 (5 bases). The CDR3 is CASSLLRGGNEKLYF. The DNA of the CDR3 is TGTGCCAGCAGTTTGCTAAGGGGCGGTAATGAAAAACTGTATTTT.